One and the same sample provided the 10 T cell receptor beta chains below, sequenced in a study of early T cells in non-severe SARS-CoV-2 infection. TCRdb recomputed calls from the 5' RACE reads with MiXCR, one row per CDR3 protein. The top ten clones hold more than 13% of a sample with 71,000 or so distinct CDR3 sequences, roughly 15% of them seen once. The sequenced material came from whole blood. The receptors were gathered from an adult who was a healthcare worker with PCR-confirmed SARS-CoV-2 infection or an uninfected control (not recorded which).

The V call is TRBV9, the J call TRBJ2-2; D might be TRBD1 or TRBD2, each matching 6 bases. The germline V gene encodes CDR1 SGDLS and CDR2 YYNGEE. This CDR3 is 16 amino acids long. V gave up 2 bases and J gave up 7 bases, with 18 bases separating them. In nucleotides, the CDR3 is TGTGCCAGCAGCGTCGGGGGCGCAAACAGTTTCGGGGAGCTGTTTTTT. Translation: CASSVGGANSFGELFF.

This clonotype was counted between two and nine times. This chain uses TRBV11-2 with TRBJ1-3; the D is unclear. Germline V gives CDR1 SGHAT, CDR2 FQNNGV. CDR3 length equals 13 residues. Trimming stripped 2 bases from V and 6 bases from J, with 8 bases between. CDR3 loop: CASSLSEENTIYF. The CDR3 DNA follows: TGTGCCAGCAGCTTATCCGAGGAAAACACCATATATTTT.

This clonotype was seen ten or more times. The chain carries TRBV11-2 and TRBJ1-5; D not certain. Looked up from germline, CDR1 is SGHAT and CDR2 is FQNNGV. This CDR3 is 16 amino acids long. With 0 bases removed from V and 0 bases from J, the gap between germline ends came to 9 bases. Here the CDR3 reads CASSLDPDYSNQPQHF. The CDR3 DNA reads as TGTGCCAGCAGCTTAGACCCCGACTATAGCAATCAGCCCCAGCATTTT.

The sample holds a few counts of this clonotype. This rearrangement joins TRBV5-6 to TRBJ2-5; 10 nucleotides align to TRBD1. With 5 bases clipped from V and 2 bases from J, the junction kept 9 bases outside the gene matches. This CDR3 is built from 16 residues. The germline V gene encodes CDR1 SGHDT and CDR2 YYEEEE. Written as DNA, the CDR3 is TGTGCCAGCAGGTCCTATGGACAGGGGGATCAAGAGACCCAGTACTTC. It yields the protein CASRSYGQGDQETQYF.

The table lists this clonotype with a few counts. The chain recombines TRBV7-2 with TRBJ2-7; no definite D call. V gave up 1 base and J gave up 4 bases, with 11 bases separating them. The CDR3 runs to 14 residues. In germline, CDR1 is SGHTA, CDR2 FQGNSA. CDR3 coding DNA: TGTGCCAGCAGCTTAGACTTCGGAGTATACGAGCAGTACTTC. Translated: CASSLDFGVYEQYF.

The chain combines TRBV29-1 with TRBJ1-4; no clear D gene. The germline gives CDR1 SQVTM, CDR2 ANQGSEA. Trimming shortened V by 7 bases and J by 5 bases, and 11 bases separated the two germline ends. CDR3 size: 12 residues. The CDR3 bases are TGCAGCGCCGGCCTCTCGAATGAAAAACTGTTTTTT. Encoded protein: CSAGLSNEKLFF.

In its sample, this clonotype was seen a few times. V and J are TRBV2 and TRBJ2-3; no reliable D call. The CDR3 spans 14 residues. V was pared by 3 bases and J by 1 base, with 8 bases between. Germline V lookup: CDR1 SNHLY, CDR2 FYNNEI. The CDR3 DNA is TGTGCCAGCAGTGATAAGAGAGGCACAGATACGCAGTATTTT. It encodes CASSDKRGTDTQYF.

In this sample, this clonotype turned up many times. This sequence joins TRBV2 and TRBJ1-5; D may be TRBD1 (6 bases). V gave up 1 base and J gave up 4 bases, with 11 bases separating them. CDR1 SNHLY and CDR2 FYNNEI come from the germline V gene. This CDR3 comprises 15 residues. CDR3 loop: CASSEGGQSNQPQHF. The CDR3 nucleotides read TGTGCCAGCAGTGAAGGTGGACAGAGTAATCAGCCCCAGCATTTT. Combining the CDR3 with reference TRBV2 and TRBJ1-5 gives the whole variable domain EPEVTQTPSHQVTQMGQEVILRCVPISNHLYFYWYRQILGQKVEFLVSFYNNEISEKSEIFDDQFSVERPDGSNFTLKIRSTKLEDSAMYFCASSEGGQSNQPQHFGDGTRLSIL.

The chain has TRBV30 and TRBJ1-1; 9 bases agree with TRBD1. The CDR3 contains 11 residues. CDR1 GTSNPN and CDR2 SVGIG come from the germline V gene (reference sequence). With 4 bases clipped from V and 12 bases from J, the junction kept 6 bases outside the gene matches. The CDR3 is CAWTRDRDTFF. For the CDR3, the DNA is TGTGCCTGGACTCGGGACAGGGATACTTTCTTT. Full variable domain (remainder filled in from reference TRBV30 and TRBJ1-1): SQTIHQWPATLVQPVGSPLSLECTVEGTSNPNLYWYRQAAGRGLQLLFYSVGIGQISSEVPQNLSASRPQDRQFILSSKKLLLSDSGFYLCAWTRDRDTFFGQGTRLTVV.

This clonotype was detected only a few times. One end of the junction is discordant with germline, which a read error may explain. V usage is TRBV7-3 and J usage is TRBJ2-1; no clear D gene. This CDR3 has 16 amino acids. In germline, CDR1 is SGHTA, CDR2 FQGTGA. The CDR3 loop is CASSLKGPPYNNEQFF. DNA of the CDR3: TGTGCCAGCAGTTTAAAGGGTCCCCCCTACAACAATGAGCAGTTCTTC.